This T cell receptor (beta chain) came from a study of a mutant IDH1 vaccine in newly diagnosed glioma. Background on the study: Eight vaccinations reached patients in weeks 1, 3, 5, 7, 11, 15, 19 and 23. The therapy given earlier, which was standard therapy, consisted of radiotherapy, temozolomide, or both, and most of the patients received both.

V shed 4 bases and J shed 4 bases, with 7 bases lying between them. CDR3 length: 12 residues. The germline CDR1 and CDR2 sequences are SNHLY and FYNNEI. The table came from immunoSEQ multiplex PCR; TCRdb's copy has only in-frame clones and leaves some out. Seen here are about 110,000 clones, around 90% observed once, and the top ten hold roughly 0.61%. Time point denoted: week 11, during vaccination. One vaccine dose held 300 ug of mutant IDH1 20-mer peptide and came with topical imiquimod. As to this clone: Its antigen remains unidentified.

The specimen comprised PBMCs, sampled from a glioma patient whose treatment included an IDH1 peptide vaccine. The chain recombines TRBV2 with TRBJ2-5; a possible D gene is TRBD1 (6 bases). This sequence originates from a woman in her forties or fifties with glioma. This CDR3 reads CASSGTVETQYF. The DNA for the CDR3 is TGTGCCAGCAGTGGGACAGTAGAGACCCAGTACTTC.